The source of this T cell receptor (beta chain) is a study of blood T cell repertoires in COVID-19. About the study: In each case, the material was cDNA or gDNA derived from T cells, B-cell-depleted T cells, or PBMCs.

V was pared by 7 bases and J by 8 bases, with 20 bases between. CDR1 and CDR2 from the germline V gene are MNHEY and SVGAGI. The CDR3 contains 14 residues. Clones were read by immunoSEQ multiplex PCR, and TCRdb kept only the in-frame ones, dropping some. The table records 270,000 or so clones, about 88% of them present only once. The chain carries TRBV6-5 and TRBJ1-2, with no clear D. The material sequenced was PBMCs or T cells enriched from blood (not recorded which). The sequence derives from a woman aged 45-60 years who had been exposed to COVID-19. CDR3 loop: CASTEGGPSRGYTF. The CDR3 DNA reads as TGTGCCAGCACAGAAGGAGGCCCTTCGAGGGGCTACACCTTC.